This TCR beta chain emerged from a study of identical twins. Overall study findings and caveats: Within cord blood, abundant beta clonotypes carried fewer insertions, but memory repertoires showed no such trend.

TCRdb re-derived calls from the 5' RACE reads in MiXCR, one entry per CDR3 protein. The data hold hundreds of thousands of distinct CDR3 sequences, with 5.5% to 7.5% observed a single time. This clonotype was counted between two and nine times. Antigen: not known. The CDR3 sequence is 14 residues long. The germline V gene encodes CDR1 SGHRS and CDR2 YFSETQ. V gave up 4 bases and J gave up 5 bases; unmatched junction bases: 8. The sample was naive T cells sorted from blood. The gene calls are TRBV5-1 and TRBJ2-5, with 7 bases aligning to TRBD1. This clonotype was sampled from a man younger than 35 in good health. The CDR3 is CASSTRGLGETQYF. CDR3 DNA: TGCGCCAGCAGCACAAGGGGGCTCGGGGAGACCCAGTACTTC.